This T cell receptor beta chain was sequenced during a study of T cell responses to AZD1222 COVID-19 vaccine. The repertoire was sequenced with immunoSEQ multiplex PCR; TCRdb's copy has only in-frame clones and lacks some. The repertoire includes approximately 130,000 clones, 70% to 90% of them detected once, and roughly a tenth sits in the top ten. Germline CDR1 is GTSNPN and CDR2 is SVGIG (reference sequence). Between the trimmed V and J ends, which lost 0 bases and 4 bases, there was a span of 19 bases. CDR3 length: 17 residues. The chain couples TRBV30 to TRBJ1-3; D gene unclear. The sequence came from an adult who received the AZD1222 COVID-19 vaccine. The source material was peripheral blood, sampled 28 days after the second AZD1222 dose. CDR3 amino acids: CAWSVAPVARAGNTIYF. DNA for the CDR3: TGTGCCTGGAGTGTAGCCCCGGTGGCGCGTGCGGGAAACACCATATATTTT.